This T cell receptor beta chain was captured in a study of blood T cell repertoires in COVID-19 (dated by TCRdb to the early 2020s). Study-level background: Collaborator samples came from the United States, Italy and Spain and covered acute and convalescent phases of COVID-19. The prospective study material was composed of cDNA or gDNA derived from T cells, B-cell-depleted T cells, or PBMCs. The sample metadata nearly always contained a de-identified subject ID, COVID-19 status, age in years and sex. Samples came from the ongoing ImmuneRACE study (first 160 participants) plus 1,254 subjects from 6 global collaborators. The repertoires were made available in a free public database intended to serve as a resource for research on the immune response to SARS-CoV-2. Where available, HLA class I and class II types were obtained from metadata supplied by the sample provider rather than from assay-based typing. The dataset comprised deeply sampled blood TCRbeta repertoires from subjects exposed to, actively infected with, or recovered from COVID-19.

The immunoSEQ Assay, a bias-controlled multiplex PCR, was used to amplify TCRbeta CDR3 regions from genomic DNA. The paper's data handling went like this. Within the assay, amplification of reference gene primers was used to estimate how many nucleated cells each sample contained. To quantify the absolute abundance of each unique TCRbeta CDR3 rearrangement, sequence reads were collapsed and filtered. Productive Simpson clonality was computed per sample as the square root of Simpson's diversity index over productive rearrangements. Sourced from immuneACCESS, this table was stored by TCRdb with only in-frame sequences that have V and J called. A share of the clones is absent; for the studies checked, an unresolved V gene accounts for under half, and the remainder has no known explanation. From that table come the V and J calls and clone size; the DNA was used to work out D and trimming. Recorded for this sample are under 350,000 clones; approximately 86% of them occurred a single time. Jointly, the top ten make up approximately 4% of the sample.

General conclusions and limits of the study: How much clinical and demographic metadata was included differed by source and by participant, and the metadata was provided uncurated.

A remark on this clone: Its antigen remains undetermined. Nothing much larger sits one base from this clone, and base qualities are not available.

Per the germline V gene (reference sequence), MNHEY is the CDR1 and SMNVEV is the CDR2. V lost 4 bases and J lost 3 bases; the stretch between them is 13 bases long. CDR3 length: 16 amino acids, cysteine to phenylalanine. Only the CDR3 portion is preserved as DNA: 48 bases, with reading frame beginning at the first base. Enrolling through a virtual design, the prospective study's participants ranged in age from roughly 18 to 89 years and lived across roughly 24 United States geographic areas. In the prospective study, cohorts were assigned on the basis of participant-reported clinical history obtained from a screening survey and a study questionnaire. Each participant in the prospective study had whole blood, serum and a nasopharyngeal or oropharyngeal swab collected by mobile phlebotomists. Participants in the prospective study had the option to provide additional blood draws and questionnaires over a roughly 2-month period. Before DNA extraction, blood samples from the prospective study were shipped at room temperature or frozen.

The rearrangement joined TRBV27 to TRBJ1-6; the best D guess is TRBD1, with 6 bases matching. Sequencing was performed on PBMCs or T cells enriched from blood (not recorded which). The source of this sequence is a woman aged 40 to 49 with acute COVID-19. CDR3 loop: CASSSTTGLYNSPLHF. The nucleotides are TGTGCCAGCAGTTCGACAACAGGGCTCTATAATTCACCCCTCCACTTT.